The 5 T cell receptor beta chains given below trace back to one sample, sequenced in a study of siplizumab effects on memory and regulatory T cells. This table comes from immunoSEQ multiplex PCR, and its TCRdb copy is limited to in-frame clones, with some not included. Of approximately 84,000 clones in the sample, 95% were seen once. The sequencing sample was made of CD8+ T cells sorted from blood. The receptors stem from a human donor in good health.

This clone showed up just once. The CDR3 region is CASSLGQGNTGELFF. Written as DNA, the CDR3 is TGTGCCAGCAGTCTGGGACAGGGAAACACCGGGGAGCTGTTTTTT. The chain recombines TRBV27 with TRBJ2-2; 9 bases fit TRBD1. The CDR3 contains 15 residues. Germline trimming cut 5 bases from V and 2 bases from J; bases unmatched to any gene: 3. Germline values: CDR1 MNHEY, CDR2 SMNVEV (reference sequence).

The J gene is TRBJ2-5, the V gene TRBV2, with D tentatively TRBD2 (5 bases). The CDR3 extends over 15 amino acids. V lost 4 bases and J lost 5, with 17 bases in between. CDR1 is SNHLY, CDR2 FYNNEI, per germline. The CDR3 sequence: CASSALGSPQETQYF. CDR3 nucleotides: TGTGCCAGCAGTGCCTTGGGGAGTCCCCAGGAGACCCAGTACTTC.

This clone was counted a single time. This chain connects TRBV4-1 to TRBJ2-5, with D hard to call. CDR3 length: 15 amino acids. Trimming pared 2 bases from V and 3 bases from J, leaving 13 bases between. From germline, CDR1 is MGHRA and CDR2 YSYEKL. This CDR3 is CASSQNIGVEETQYF. The DNA of the CDR3 is TGCGCCAGCAGCCAAAATATTGGGGTCGAAGAGACCCAGTACTTC.

This rearrangement joins TRBV2 to TRBJ2-1, with TRBD2 matching 7 bases. CDR3 length: 14 amino acids. J was trimmed by 6 bases and V by 3 bases; bases with no gene match: 5. Germline V CDR1 and CDR2: SNHLY, FYNNEI. CDR3 nucleotides: TGTGCCAGCAGTGATTGGCGGGAGATCAATGAGCAGTTCTTC. It is translated as CASSDWREINEQFF.

This clone was seen just once. V is TRBV11-2 and J is TRBJ1-1, with D hard to call. Trimming left V 3 bases short and J 0 bases short, with 17 bases between. CDR3 length: 17 amino acids. Germline loops: CDR1 SGHAT, CDR2 FQNNGV. CDR3 sequence: CASSFDVTRSMNTEAFF. The CDR3, as DNA: TGTGCCAGCAGCTTCGACGTCACAAGATCCATGAACACTGAAGCTTTCTTT.